One and the same sample provided the 32 T cell receptor beta chains below, sequenced in a study of cytomegalovirus exposure and HLA in healthy donors. The PCR contained 60 Vbeta and 13 Jbeta primers. Measured with immunoSEQ multiplex PCR; TCRdb has only the in-frame clones, and not every one. This sample has 80,000 or so clones, with 60% to 80% found just once. Sequenced: PBMCs. These receptors were taken from a woman aged 40 to 50 in good health and CMV-seronegative.

V usage is TRBV5-1 and J usage is TRBJ1-2; tentative D call: TRBD1 (6 bases). Between the trimmed V and J ends, which lost 3 bases and 4 bases, there was a span of 13 bases. CDR1 is SGHRS, CDR2 YFSETQ, per germline. This CDR3 region has 14 residues. CDR3 amino acids: CASSSPGGAYGYTF. The DNA of the CDR3 is TGCGCCAGCAGCTCCCCGGGGGGGGCCTATGGCTACACCTTC.

This clone was seen once. The chain is built from TRBV10-3 and TRBJ2-1; 13 bases are a match to TRBD2. Looked up from germline, CDR1 is ENHRY and CDR2 is SYGVKD. CDR3 length: 17 residues. Trimming removed 5 bases from V and 10 bases from J; junction bases left unmatched: 14. The CDR3 bases are TGTGCCATCAGTTTACGGACTAGCGGGGGATCGATGGGGGAGCAGTTCTTC. Encoded protein: CAISLRTSGGSMGEQFF.

This chain links TRBV5-1 with TRBJ2-5, with unresolved D. V was trimmed by 1 base and J by 1 base, leaving 11 bases between them. CDR1 SGHRS and CDR2 YFSETQ come from the germline V gene. There are 15 residues in the CDR3. CDR3 coding DNA: TGCGCCAGCAGCTTGTCACGGGTAGCCCAAGAGACCCAGTACTTC. It codes for CASSLSRVAQETQYF.

The V and J genes are TRBV6-4 and TRBJ1-1; tentatively, D is TRBD1 (5 bases). CDR1 is MRHNA and CDR2 is SNTAGT in the germline V gene. This CDR3 has 13 amino acids. Trimming stripped 5 bases from V and 1 base from J, with 8 bases between. Written as DNA, the CDR3 is TGTGCCAGCAGTACGACAGAGAACACTGAAGCTTTCTTT. It encodes CASSTTENTEAFF.

The rearrangement uses TRBV19 and TRBJ1-5; D is perhaps TRBD1 (6 bases). CDR3 length: 15 residues. V lost 4 bases, J lost 6 bases, and 16 bases lay in between. Germline-derived CDR1 and CDR2 are LNHDA and SQIVND (reference sequence). The CDR3 DNA sequence: TGTGCCAGTAGTAAGGGGGTCACAAGGATTCAGCCCCAGCATTTT. Its protein is CASSKGVTRIQPQHF. The whole variable domain, filled in from reference TRBV19 and TRBJ1-5, reads DGGITQSPKYLFRKEGQNVTLSCEQNLNHDAMYWYRQDPGQGLRLIYYSQIVNDFQKGDIAEGYSVSREKKESFPLTVTSAQKNPTAFYLCASSKGVTRIQPQHFGDGTRLSIL.

This clone was found a few times. CDR3 protein: CASSPRLAALGDNEQFF. The CDR3 bases are TGTGCCAGCAGCCCACGACTAGCTGCGTTGGGGGACAATGAGCAGTTCTTC. V usage is TRBV4-2 and J usage is TRBJ2-1, with 7 positions matching TRBD2. The CDR3 runs 17 residues. Germline V gene sequence: CDR1 LGHNA, CDR2 YNFKEQ. Trimming removed 4 bases from V and 5 bases from J; junction bases left unmatched: 14.

In its sample, this clone was seen a few times. The DNA of the CDR3 is TGTGCCAGCAGGCAGGGACAGGGGTGGGACGAGCAGTACTTC. This translates into CASRQGQGWDEQYF. The chain couples TRBV7-8 to TRBJ2-7; 10 nucleotides match TRBD1. This CDR3 has 14 amino acids. The V segment lost 6 bases and the J segment 5 bases; nucleotides outside the gene matches: 7. Germline assignment: CDR1 SGHVS and CDR2 FQNEAQ. Supplemented by reference TRBV7-8 and TRBJ2-7, the full variable domain reads GAGVSQSPRYKVAKRGQDVALRCDPISGHVSLFWYQQALGQGPEFLTYFQNEAQLDKSGLPSDRFFAERPEGSVSTLKIQRTQQEDSAVYLCASRQGQGWDEQYFGPGTRLTVT.

The table lists this clone with a count of one. The chain is built from TRBV5-1 and TRBJ2-7, with 12 bases aligning to TRBD1. Trimming removed 3 bases from V and 7 bases from J; junction bases left unmatched: 8. The CDR3 loop spans 15 amino acids. CDR1 and CDR2 from the germline V gene are SGHRS and YFSETQ. The CDR3 DNA sequence: TGCGCCAGCAGCTCGCCGGGACAGGGGGCGAGGGAGCAGTACTTC. This translates into CASSSPGQGAREQYF.

The chain's CDR3 is CASSQKGRVCEQYF. The CDR3 DNA sequence: TGCGCCAGCAGTCAAAAGGGCAGGGTGTGCGAGCAGTACTTC. This chain links TRBV23-1 with TRBJ2-7, with a weak D call TRBD1 (5 bases). TRBV23-1 is filed as an ORF, its function uncertain. The V end was cut by 2 bases, the J end by 6 bases, with 14 bases between. The CDR3 is 14 residues long.

This chain joins TRBV5-5 and TRBJ1-5, with 8 nucleotides matching TRBD1. The CDR3 contains 18 residues. Germline V CDR1 and CDR2: SGHKS, YYEKEE (reference sequence). V was clipped by 0 bases and J by 1 base; unmatched bases: 9. This CDR3 reads CASSLEGQGARSNQPQHF. For the CDR3, the DNA is TGTGCCAGCAGCTTGGAAGGTCAGGGGGCGCGAAGCAATCAGCCCCAGCATTTT.

This chain connects TRBV6-1 to TRBJ1-5; 9 nucleotides agree with TRBD1. J gave up 1 base and V 7 bases, and 5 bases lay outside the gene matches. This CDR3 region has 15 residues. Germline assignment: CDR1 MNHNS and CDR2 SASEGT. The CDR3 DNA reads TGTGCCAGCATCATACAGGGGGCAAGCAATCAGCCCCAGCATTTT. Its protein is CASIIQGASNQPQHF.

The V and J genes are TRBV11-2 and TRBJ2-7; 7 nucleotides align to TRBD1. The CDR3 contains 13 residues. The V gene's germline CDR1 is SGHAT and CDR2 FQNNGV. V lost 4 bases to trimming and J lost 7 bases; unmatched junction nucleotides: 7. CDR3: CASSSDRVWEQYF. The CDR3 DNA sequence: TGTGCCAGCAGCTCCGACAGGGTGTGGGAGCAGTACTTC.

This clone was seen a handful of times. J is TRBJ2-3 and V is TRBV5-5, with a tentative D call TRBD1 (5 bases). V was cut by 0 bases and J by 5 bases, with 10 bases left in between. This CDR3 comprises 14 residues. Germline-derived CDR1 and CDR2 are SGHKS and YYEKEE (reference sequence). As DNA, the CDR3 is TGTGCCAGCAGCTTGGTGGACATCCAAGATACGCAGTATTTT. Protein: CASSLVDIQDTQYF.

This clone was counted only a few times. The V call is TRBV2, the J call TRBJ1-6; D not resolved. The CDR3 totals 14 residues. CDR1 and CDR2 from the germline V gene are SNHLY and FYNNEI. Trimming took off 7 bases at V and 7 bases at J, with 14 bases between the two ends. CDR3 residues: CASTITATNSPLHF. In DNA form, the CDR3 reads TGTGCCAGCACGATTACAGCAACAAATTCACCCCTCCACTTT.

The chain joins TRBV6-5 to TRBJ2-3; maybe TRBD2 (5 bases). This CDR3 is 15 amino acids long. Germline CDR1 is MNHEY and CDR2 is SVGAGI. Trimming left V 2 bases short and J 2 bases short, with 11 bases between. CDR3 in DNA: TGTGCCAGCAGTTACACCGGGAAGTCCACAGATACGCAGTATTTT. Encoded protein: CASSYTGKSTDTQYF.

The chain carries TRBV2 and TRBJ1-4, with a possible D match to TRBD1 (5 bases). CDR1 and CDR2 (germline): SNHLY, FYNNEI. The CDR3 has 14 residues. V was clipped by 7 bases and J by 8 bases, with 17 bases between them. The CDR3 DNA sequence: TGTGCCAGCATCCGGGACTTCCTGGGGGAAAAACTGTTTTTT. Translated: CASIRDFLGEKLFF.

To note about this clone: Other DNA variants within this sample encode the same CDR3. V and J are TRBV18 and TRBJ2-7; 9 bases map to TRBD1. The CDR3 spans 14 residues. CDR1 KGHSH and CDR2 LQKENI come from the germline V gene. The V and J ends lost 2 bases and 2 bases, in that order; junction bases with no gene match: 1. The CDR3 coding sequence is TGTGCCAGCTCACCAGGGACAGGGACCTACGAGCAGTACTTC. Its translation is CASSPGTGTYEQYF.

The V and J genes are TRBV25-1 and TRBJ2-7; D perhaps matches TRBD2 (6 bases). V dropped 6 bases and J dropped 3 bases, with 18 bases sitting between them. Germline CDR1 is MGHDK and CDR2 is SYGVNS. The CDR3 runs 15 residues. DNA for the CDR3: TGTGCCAGCAGCTACCTCCGGGAGAAAGTCTACGAGCAGTACTTC. Its translation is CASSYLREKVYEQYF.

The chain links TRBV19 to TRBJ2-1; 7 positions agree with TRBD1. Unmatched junction bases numbered 11, after V lost 2 bases and J lost 4 bases. The CDR3 runs to 17 residues. Germline V CDR1 and CDR2: LNHDA, SQIVND (reference sequence). CDR3 DNA sequence: TGTGCCAGTAGTATATGGGACAGAGGAACAGGATACAATGAGCAGTTCTTC. This encodes CASSIWDRGTGYNEQFF.

This clone turned up a few times. The V gene is TRBV15, the J gene TRBJ2-5, with 7 nucleotides matching TRBD1. The CDR3 extends over 16 amino acids. V lost 4 bases to trimming and J lost 6 bases; unmatched junction nucleotides: 14. Looked up from germline, CDR1 is LNHNV and CDR2 is YYDKDF (reference sequence). CDR3 amino acids: CATSINRQGVGKTQYF. The DNA for the CDR3 is TGTGCCACCAGCATTAACCGACAGGGTGTGGGCAAGACCCAGTACTTC.

The J gene is TRBJ2-5, the V gene TRBV14, with TRBD2 matching 9 bases. The CDR3 runs to 16 residues. J lost 5 bases, V lost 5 bases, and 12 bases had no gene match. Germline CDR1 SGHDN, CDR2 FVKESK. Here the CDR3 reads CASSKALSGSWETQYF. CDR3 bases: TGTGCCAGCAGCAAAGCCCTTAGCGGGAGTTGGGAGACCCAGTACTTC.

This clone was seen a few times. J is TRBJ1-6 and V is TRBV19; 11 bases map to TRBD1. Germline loops: CDR1 LNHDA, CDR2 SQIVND (reference sequence). V lost 7 bases and J lost 9; bases outside the gene matches: 5. The CDR3 loop spans 14 amino acids. The chain's CDR3 is CASTGTGGTSPLHF. CDR3 bases: TGTGCCAGTACGGGGACAGGGGGGACTTCACCCCTCCACTTT.

Of note for this clone: Within the sample, other DNA sequences also encode this same CDR3. This chain uses TRBV27 with TRBJ2-3; the D is unclear. Germline CDR1 reads MNHEY; CDR2 reads SMNVEV (reference sequence). The CDR3 has 13 amino acids. V dropped 5 bases and J dropped 3 bases, with 9 bases sitting between them. For the CDR3, the DNA is TGTGCCAGCAGTCCTCTTAGTACAGATACGCAGTATTTT. It codes for CASSPLSTDTQYF.

The chain has TRBV1 and TRBJ2-7; the table calls TRBD1, which could not be checked here. TRBV1 is reported as a pseudogene. The CDR3 sequence is 15 residues long. In DNA, the CDR3 is TGCACCAGCAGCCAAGCCGGGACAGGAAGGCACGAGCAGTACTTC. This translates into CTSSQAGTGRHEQYF.

This sequence joins TRBV5-6 and TRBJ2-3; 8 positions match TRBD2. J gave up 5 bases and V 4 bases, and 12 bases lay outside the gene matches. This CDR3 contains 16 residues. In germline, CDR1 is SGHDT, CDR2 YYEEEE. CDR3 DNA: TGTGCCAGCAGCCCGACACGGCGGGAGGTTAGAGATACGCAGTATTTT. Translation gives CASSPTRREVRDTQYF.

The rearrangement joins TRBV7-9 to TRBJ2-1, with 8 positions matching TRBD1. The CDR3 is 15 amino acids. J was trimmed by 5 bases and V by 3 bases; bases with no gene match: 6. Germline lookup yields CDR1 SEHNR and CDR2 FQNEAQ (reference sequence). CDR3 sequence reads: CASSFPGQANNEQFF. The DNA for the CDR3 is TGTGCCAGCAGCTTTCCGGGACAGGCCAACAATGAGCAGTTCTTC.

Only a few counts were recorded for this clone. The chain links TRBV4-1 to TRBJ1-1; D call uncertain. The ends were cut back, 0 bases at V and 10 bases at J, with 24 bases in the middle. There are 17 residues in the CDR3. Germline lookup yields CDR1 MGHRA and CDR2 YSYEKL. CDR3 residues: CASSQEGGGSYVGPAFF. For the CDR3, the DNA is TGCGCCAGCAGCCAAGAGGGTGGTGGGAGTTACGTCGGGCCAGCTTTCTTT.

A few counts support this clone. CDR3 loop: CASSLNRGLAGGLSYEQYF. Here the CDR3 DNA reads TGTGCCAGCAGCTTAAATAGGGGGCTAGCGGGAGGATTATCCTACGAGCAGTACTTC. This rearrangement joins TRBV7-2 to TRBJ2-7; TRBD2 aligns across 11 bases. Germline V lookup: CDR1 SGHTA, CDR2 FQGNSA. This CDR3 comprises 19 residues. V gave up 2 bases and J gave up 1 base; unmatched junction bases: 13. Looking up the rest from reference TRBV7-2 and TRBJ2-7 gives the full variable domain: GAGVSQSPSNKVTEKGKDVELRCDPISGHTALYWYRQSLGQGLEFLIYFQGNSAPDKSGLPSDRFSAERTGGSVSTLTIQRTQQEDSAVYLCASSLNRGLAGGLSYEQYFGPGTRLTVT.

J is TRBJ1-6 and V is TRBV9; possible D gene TRBD1, 6 bases. This CDR3 is built from 15 residues. The germline gives CDR1 SGDLS, CDR2 YYNGEE. V lost 5 bases, J lost 8 bases, and 17 bases lay in between. The DNA for the CDR3 is TGTGCCAGCAGGGAATTGACAGGCACAGATTCACCCCTCCACTTT. Its protein is CASRELTGTDSPLHF. The full variable domain, its missing parts supplied by reference TRBV9 and TRBJ1-6, is DSGVTQTPKHLITATGQRVTLRCSPRSGDLSVYWYQQSLDQGLQFLIQYYNGEERAKGNILERFSAQQFPDLHSELNLSSLELGDSALYFCASRELTGTDSPLHFGNGTRLTVT.

The chain joins TRBV27 to TRBJ2-2; weak D call: TRBD2 (7 bases). The ends were cut back, 6 bases at V and 5 bases at J, with 16 bases in the middle. This CDR3 region has 15 residues. From germline, CDR1 is MNHEY and CDR2 SMNVEV (reference sequence). CDR3 sequence: CASSRNREGTGELFF. As DNA, the CDR3 is TGTGCCAGCAGCAGAAACAGGGAGGGGACCGGGGAGCTGTTTTTT.

For this clone: Mismatch with germline at one junction end may stem from a read error. The genes are TRBV7-7 and TRBJ2-2, with TRBD1 identical over 9 bases. CDR3 length equals 17 residues. Germline CDR1 and CDR2: SSHAT and FNYEAQ (reference sequence). CDR3 amino acids: CASSPRTGVANTGELFF. The CDR3 DNA is TGTGCTAGCAGCCCGCGGACAGGGGTCGCGAACACCGGGGAGCTGTTTTTT.

The J gene is TRBJ1-1, the V gene TRBV18; 7 bases map to TRBD1. The V gene end was trimmed by 3 bases and the J gene end by 2 bases; junction bases not matched to a gene: 6. In germline, CDR1 is KGHSH, CDR2 LQKENI. This CDR3 has 15 amino acids. In nucleotides, the CDR3 is TGTGCCAGCTCACCGCTGGGGACAGATAACACTGAAGCTTTCTTT. Its translation is CASSPLGTDNTEAFF.